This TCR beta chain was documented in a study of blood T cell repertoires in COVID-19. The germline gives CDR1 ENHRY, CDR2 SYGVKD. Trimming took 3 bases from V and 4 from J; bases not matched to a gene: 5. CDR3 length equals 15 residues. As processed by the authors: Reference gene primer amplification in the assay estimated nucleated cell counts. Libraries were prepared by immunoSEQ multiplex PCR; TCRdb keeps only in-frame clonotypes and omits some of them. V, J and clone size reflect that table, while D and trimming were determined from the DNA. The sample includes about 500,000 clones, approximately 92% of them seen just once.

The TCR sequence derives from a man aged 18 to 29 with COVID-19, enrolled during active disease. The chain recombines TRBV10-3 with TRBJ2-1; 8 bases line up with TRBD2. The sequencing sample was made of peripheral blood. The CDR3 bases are TGTGCCATCAGTGAAGGGGCTAGCGGGTACAATGAGCAGTTCTTC. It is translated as CAISEGASGYNEQFF.